What follows describes a single TCR beta chain. The data derive from a study of blood T cell repertoires in COVID-19. Turning to the study itself: T cells, B-cell-depleted T cells, or PBMCs provided the cDNA or gDNA that served as material.

In the source study's methods: Nucleated cell counts were estimated from reference gene primer amplification. Clones were sequenced by immunoSEQ multiplex PCR, and TCRdb holds only the in-frame ones, with some missing. Clone size and the V and J calls come from that table; the DNA yielded D and trimming. Of 400,000 or so clones in the sample, 89% are singletons; the top ten hold roughly 1.6%. Trimming shortened V by 2 bases and J by 2 bases, and 12 bases separated the two germline ends. This CDR3 region has 15 residues. Germline CDR1 is MDHEN and CDR2 is SYDVKM. This chain uses TRBV28 with TRBJ1-1; no clear D. The TCR originated in a woman between 40 and 50 years old with COVID-19, enrolled during active disease. Sequenced input: peripheral blood. Written as DNA, the CDR3 is TGTGCCAGCAGTTTAGGTCACCTGGGCAACACTGAAGCTTTCTTT. It codes for CASSLGHLGNTEAFF.